This TCR beta chain was recovered during a study of blood T cell repertoires in COVID-19. The overall study: Spain, Italy and the United States supplied samples that represented acute and convalescent COVID-19. PBMCs, B-cell-depleted T cells, or T cells provided the cDNA or gDNA that made up the material.

This clone came up a few times. In the authors' workflow: Nucleated cell number was recorded as an estimate derived from reference gene primer amplification. The assay was immunoSEQ multiplex PCR, and TCRdb's table has in-frame clones only and misses some. That table furnishes V, J and clone size, whereas the DNA furnished D and trimming. In the table there are almost 200,000 clones, approximately 87% of which are singletons. The TCR comes from a woman in her sixties or seventies with acute or convalescent COVID-19. The sample was peripheral blood.

The CDR3 nucleotides read TGTGCCAGCAGTCCGCCGGGGAGGGGAGGACGAACCTACGAGCAGTACTTC. The encoded protein is CASSPPGRGGRTYEQYF. V gene TRBV6-6 combines with J gene TRBJ2-7; TRBD2 aligns across 7 bases. The trim removed 5 bases at V and 2 bases at J, leaving 15 bases unmatched. The CDR3 sequence is 17 residues long. CDR1 is MNHNY and CDR2 is SVGAGI in the germline V gene (reference sequence).